These 24 T cell receptor beta chains originate from one sample sequenced in a study of regulatory T cells in long-lasting Graves disease. Investigators prepared the TCR beta libraries by applying iRepertoire HTBI primers and Arm-PCR of CDR3 regions. TCRdb reprocessed the multiplex PCR reads with MiXCR, giving one entry per CDR3 protein. The sample records hundreds of thousands of distinct CDR3 sequences, about 15% being singletons. Sample time point: newly diagnosed GD, antithyroid drugs for less than 3 months. From RNA extracted from PBMCs, the TCR library was made. This sample also appeared in a second study, on T cells in Graves' hyperthyroidism and ophthalmopathy.

This specimen was peripheral blood mononuclear cells (PBMCs), taken at new diagnosis, from a patient treated with antithyroid drugs. Receptors originate from a woman aged 30 to 39 with Graves disease.

This clonotype was seen at least ten times. This chain connects TRBV6-2 or TRBV6-3 to TRBJ2-1; D is perhaps TRBD2 (5 bases). The CDR3 sequence is 16 residues long. Germline lookup yields CDR1 MNHEY and CDR2 SVGEGT. V was pared by 4 bases and J by 5 bases, with 18 bases between. CDR3 residues: CASSSGLLAGDNEQFF. The CDR3 bases are TGTGCCAGCAGTTCGGGCTTACTGGCGGGCGACAATGAGCAGTTCTTC.

This clonotype has at least ten counts. V usage is TRBV27 and J usage is TRBJ2-7; weak D call: TRBD1 (6 bases). This CDR3 is built from 15 residues. The V end was cut by 2 bases, the J end by 5 bases, with 16 bases between. Germline assignment: CDR1 MNHEY and CDR2 SMNVEV (reference sequence). The CDR3 region is CASSLMGAPVNEQYF. In DNA form, the CDR3 reads TGTGCCAGCAGTTTAATGGGGGCGCCGGTCAACGAGCAGTACTTC.

The chain joins TRBV18 to TRBJ2-3; TRBD1 matches 8 bases. V lost 1 base to trimming and J lost 14 bases; unmatched junction nucleotides: 5. Germline V gene sequence: CDR1 KGHSH, CDR2 LQKENI. CDR3 length: 12 residues. CDR3 protein: CASSPRGQVGYF. The DNA for the CDR3 is TGTGCCAGCTCACCACGGGGACAGGTCGGGTATTTT.

In regard to this clonotype: A read error is possible here, since a much larger clone lies one base away. The chain couples TRBV12-5 to TRBJ1-2; D might be TRBD1 (5 bases). The length of the CDR3 is 14 residues. Germline V gene lookup returns CDR1 LGHNT and CDR2 FRNRAP. Trimming cost V 4 bases and J 4 bases, with 13 bases left between them. The CDR3 region is CASGSGAASYGYTF. As DNA, the CDR3 is TGTGCTAGTGGTTCCGGGGCAGCTTCCTATGGCTACACCTTC.

This chain uses TRBV4-1 with TRBJ2-7; 8 bases line up with TRBD2. This CDR3 region has 15 residues. V lost 3 bases and J lost 4; bases outside the gene matches: 8. Germline V lookup: CDR1 MGHRA, CDR2 YSYEKL. The CDR3 region is CASSQDSLAEYEQYF. The CDR3 bases are TGCGCCAGCAGCCAGGATTCACTAGCGGAGTACGAGCAGTACTTC.

This chain uses TRBV6-1 with TRBJ2-5; D gene uncertain. The V and J ends lost 8 bases and 3 bases respectively, with 16 bases between them. CDR1 is MNHNS, CDR2 SASEGT, per germline. The length of the CDR3 is 14 residues. CDR3 bases: TGTGCCAGCGGGCGACTCGCAACCGAAGAGACCCAGTACTTC. Residues: CASGRLATEETQYF.

A note on this clonotype: Given a much more abundant clone one base away, this may be a read error. It is unclear where the CDR3 begins or ends on the DNA, so no DNA is shown, and the CDR3 is as TCRdb lists it. V usage is TRBV24-1 and J usage is TRBJ2-4; TRBD1, as called in the table, went unchecked against the DNA. Per germline, CDR1 KGHDR and CDR2 SFDVKD. The CDR3 is made up of 14 amino acids, end residues included. The CDR3 region is CATSDWGSGNEQLF.

This clonotype came up many times. The V gene is TRBV11-2, the J gene TRBJ2-1, with TRBD1 identical over 8 bases. The CDR3 extends over 14 amino acids. Trimming took 6 bases from V and 10 from J; bases not matched to a gene: 11. CDR1 and CDR2 from the germline V gene are SGHAT and FQNNGV. CDR3 nucleotides: TGTGCCAGCAGTCCCCAGGGGGCCAACCTGGAGCAGTTCTTC. Protein product: CASSPQGANLEQFF.

This clonotype was picked up many times. The chain recombines TRBV20-1 with TRBJ1-5; D not resolved. Germline CDR1 and CDR2: DFQATT and SNEGSKA (reference sequence). This CDR3 comprises 16 residues. V was shortened by 2 bases and J by 1 base, with 15 bases between the two germline ends. CDR3: CSARNWQAQSNQPQHF. CDR3 sequence (DNA): TGCAGTGCTAGAAATTGGCAGGCCCAGAGCAATCAGCCCCAGCATTTT.

J is TRBJ2-6 and V is TRBV28, with a possible D match to TRBD2 (6 bases). The CDR3 length is 19 residues. The germline V and J ends were trimmed by 1 base and 0 bases, with 16 bases remaining between them. Germline V CDR1 and CDR2: MDHEN, SYDVKM. The CDR3 DNA reads TGTGCCAGCAGTTTATCGGGGGTCCAATCCCGCTCTGGGGCCAACGTCCTGACTTTC. Translating gives CASSLSGVQSRSGANVLTF.

This clonotype was detected ten times or more. The rearrangement uses TRBV29-1 and TRBJ1-4; 8 bases agree with TRBD1. Germline loops: CDR1 SQVTM, CDR2 ANQGSEA. CDR3 length: 15 residues. The V and J ends lost 6 bases and 0 bases, in that order; junction bases with no gene match: 6. The CDR3 DNA reads as TGCAGCGTGGGGCGACAGGGGTCAACTAATGAAAAACTGTTTTTT. Its protein is CSVGRQGSTNEKLFF.

The rearrangement uses TRBV18 and TRBJ1-4, with unresolved D. The CDR3 is 15 residues long. Germline loops: CDR1 KGHSH, CDR2 LQKENI. Deletions cut 5 bases from V and 8 bases from J, with 18 bases between. The CDR3 DNA is TGTGCCAGCTCATATGCCGCTGGTACTGGGGAAAAACTGTTTTTT. Amino acid sequence: CASSYAAGTGEKLFF.

Only a few counts were recorded for this clonotype. The CDR3: CASSAGGLPPNTEAFF. CDR3 coding DNA: TGCGCCAGCAGCGCCGGGGGTCTACCCCCGAACACTGAAGCTTTCTTT. This rearrangement joins TRBV5-1 to TRBJ1-1, with D possibly being TRBD1 (5 bases). The CDR3 consists of 16 residues. Germline CDR1 SGHRS, CDR2 YFSETQ. The V end lost 4 bases, the J end lost 1 base, and 17 bases lay between the germline ends.

In this sample, this clonotype turned up many times. The rearrangement joins TRBV6-1 to TRBJ1-2; 9 bases are shared with TRBD1. The CDR3 extends over 13 amino acids. Looked up from germline, CDR1 is MNHNS and CDR2 is SASEGT. V dropped 6 bases and J dropped 9; count of bases not matched to a gene: 8. Here the CDR3 reads CASREPGQGSYTF. The CDR3 nucleotides read TGTGCCAGCAGAGAGCCGGGACAGGGAAGCTACACCTTC.

This clonotype was recorded a few times. The chain joins TRBV11-1 to TRBJ2-5, with 11 positions matching TRBD2. CDR3 length equals 16 residues. The V gene end was trimmed by 4 bases and the J gene end by 2 bases; junction bases not matched to a gene: 6. Germline V gives CDR1 SGHAT, CDR2 FQDESV (reference sequence). The CDR3 sequence is CASSSGLAGRQETQYF. DNA for the CDR3: TGTGCCAGCAGCTCAGGACTAGCGGGTAGACAAGAGACCCAGTACTTC.

This chain uses TRBV6-1 with TRBJ1-2; 9 positions agree with TRBD1. The CDR3 loop spans 15 amino acids. After removal of 6 bases from V and 5 bases from J, the junction contained 10 bases not matched to a gene. CDR1 is MNHNS, CDR2 SASEGT, per germline. The CDR3 nucleotides are TGTGCCAGCAGGCAAACTACAGGGGGCTTTTATGGCTACACCTTC. It is translated as CASRQTTGGFYGYTF.

This clonotype was detected only a few times. The chain carries TRBV5-1 and TRBJ2-5; D ambiguous. The CDR3 has 14 residues. Germline assignment: CDR1 SGHRS and CDR2 YFSETQ. V lost 0 bases to trimming and J lost 4 bases, with 10 bases between them. CDR3 DNA: TGCGCCAGCAGCTTGGCTTCTGGGTCAGAGACCCAGTACTTC. This encodes CASSLASGSETQYF. Using reference TRBV5-1 and TRBJ2-5 for the parts outside the CDR3, the full variable domain is KAGVTQTPRYLIKTRGQQVTLSCSPISGHRSVSWYQQTPGQGLQFLFEYFSETQRNKGNFPGRFSGRQFSNSRSEMNVSTLELGDSALYLCASSLASGSETQYFGPGTRLLVL.

The sample holds many counts of this clonotype. CDR3 coding DNA: TGTGCCAGCAGTTTATATCTGGGCCTCTCCTACAATGAGCAGTTCTTC. Amino acid sequence: CASSLYLGLSYNEQFF. The chain combines TRBV27 with TRBJ2-1; D is undetermined. The germline V gene has CDR1 MNHEY and CDR2 SMNVEV (reference sequence). Trimming took off 1 base at V and 0 bases at J, with 10 bases between the two ends. The CDR3 consists of 16 residues.

This chain connects TRBV4-2 to TRBJ1-1, with a weak D call TRBD1 (6 bases). The V end lost 6 bases, the J end lost 12 bases, and 20 bases lay between the germline ends. CDR3 length equals 13 residues. Germline assignment: CDR1 LGHNA and CDR2 YNFKEQ. CDR3 loop: CASSPGGTKGTFF. In nucleotides, the CDR3 is TGTGCCAGCAGTCCCGGGGGGACAAAGGGAACTTTCTTT.

This chain connects TRBV6-2 or TRBV6-3 to TRBJ2-6, with TRBD1 matching 9 bases. Trimming at V came to 5 bases and at J to 0 bases, leaving 11 bases not matched to a gene. This CDR3 contains 19 residues. The germline CDR1 and CDR2 sequences are MNHEY and SVGEGT. CDR3 amino acids: CASSETPGQGLSGANVLTF. The DNA of the CDR3 is TGTGCCAGCAGTGAAACCCCGGGACAGGGCCTCTCTGGGGCCAACGTCCTGACTTTC.

This clonotype was seen more than once but under ten times. The V and J genes are TRBV18 and TRBJ2-7; TRBD2 agrees at 7 bases. CDR3 length: 16 amino acids. J gave up 3 bases and V 6 bases, and 14 bases lay outside the gene matches. The V gene's germline CDR1 is KGHSH and CDR2 LQKENI. DNA of the CDR3: TGTGCCAGCTCCGAGGGCGGGAGTTTATCCGTCTACGAGCAGTACTTC. Its protein product is CASSEGGSLSVYEQYF.

In this sample, this clonotype turned up a few times. This rearrangement joins TRBV6-1 to TRBJ1-4; possible D gene TRBD1, 6 bases. V was clipped by 6 bases and J by 7 bases, with 15 bases between them. CDR3 length equals 14 residues. Germline assignment: CDR1 MNHNS and CDR2 SASEGT. CDR3 protein: CASRGGREGEKLFF. CDR3 DNA sequence: TGTGCCAGCAGGGGGGGGCGCGAAGGTGAAAAACTGTTTTTT.

This clonotype was seen more than once but under ten times. The genes are TRBV9 and TRBJ1-1, with D unclear. The V gene lost 0 bases and the J gene lost 6 bases, with 15 bases spanning the gap. This CDR3 has 15 residues. CDR1 and CDR2 (germline): SGDLS, YYNGEE. The CDR3 reads CASSVDGGYIAEAFF. CDR3 in DNA: TGTGCCAGCAGCGTAGATGGAGGGTACATTGCTGAAGCTTTCTTT.

This clonotype was observed at least ten times. The genes are TRBV7-2 and TRBJ1-4, with no clear D. The V and J ends lost 4 bases and 9 bases respectively, with 18 bases between them. Germline values: CDR1 SGHTA, CDR2 FQGNSA. The CDR3 is 15 amino acids. CDR3 residues: CASSSGRLQTQKLFF. Here the CDR3 DNA reads TGTGCCAGCAGCTCTGGGAGGTTACAAACCCAAAAACTGTTTTTT.